The 15 T cell receptor beta chains listed next were all sequenced from one sample in a study of blood T cell repertoires in COVID-19. Measured with immunoSEQ multiplex PCR; TCRdb has only the in-frame clones, and not every one. This table has about 180,000 clones, over 70% appearing once. Sequenced sample: PBMCs or T cells enriched from blood (not recorded which). These receptors all come from a man in his sixties who had been exposed to COVID-19.

The V and J genes are TRBV5-1 and TRBJ2-7; TRBD2 aligns across 7 bases. Germline CDR1 reads SGHRS; CDR2 reads YFSETQ. CDR3 length equals 12 residues. Losses at the gene ends were 7 bases for V and 2 bases for J; bases not matched to a gene: 3. CDR3 in amino acids: CASQGLTYEQYF. CDR3 sequence (DNA): TGCGCCAGCCAGGGACTAACCTACGAGCAGTACTTC.

The chain combines TRBV9 with TRBJ1-4; 7 positions match TRBD1. This CDR3 is built from 15 residues. Germline-derived CDR1 and CDR2 are SGDLS and YYNGEE. V gave up 0 bases and J gave up 8 bases; unmatched junction bases: 7. In DNA form, the CDR3 reads TGTGCCAGCAGCGTAGCGGCGGGGGGACAGGAAAAACTGTTTTTT. It encodes CASSVAAGGQEKLFF.

The chain carries TRBV5-6 and TRBJ2-2, with 12 bases matching TRBD2. The junction had 5 bases not matched to a gene; V was cut back by 4 bases and J by 4 bases. CDR3 length: 16 residues. Germline V lookup: CDR1 SGHDT, CDR2 YYEEEE. The CDR3: CASSPLAGGLTGELFF. The CDR3, as DNA: TGTGCCAGCAGCCCACTAGCGGGAGGCCTCACCGGGGAGCTGTTTTTT.

J is TRBJ2-3 and V is TRBV14, with TRBD2 as a possible D gene (6 bases). Germline V gene sequence: CDR1 SGHDN, CDR2 FVKESK. This CDR3 region has 16 residues. The V end lost 0 bases, the J end lost 5 bases, and 15 bases lay between the germline ends. CDR3 sequence reads: CASSQELAGTGDTQYF. DNA of the CDR3: TGTGCCAGCAGCCAAGAACTTGCGGGAACCGGAGATACGCAGTATTTT.

This clone is a singleton in its sample. This rearrangement joins TRBV11-2 to TRBJ1-1; 12 nucleotides agree with TRBD1. The germline CDR1 and CDR2 sequences are SGHAT and FQNNGV. The CDR3 sequence is 18 residues long. V shed 3 bases, J shed 5 bases, and the junction held 13 bases outside the gene matches. CDR3 region: CASSFSGTGGTWRTEAFF. The CDR3, as DNA: TGTGCCAGCAGCTTTTCCGGGACAGGGGGCACTTGGAGGACTGAAGCTTTCTTT.

J is TRBJ1-3 and V is TRBV5-1; D gene unclear. In germline, CDR1 is SGHRS, CDR2 YFSETQ. The CDR3 is 14 residues long. The V gene lost 4 bases and the J gene lost 1 base, with 9 bases spanning the gap. Here the CDR3 DNA reads TGCGCCAGCAGCCTCGACACGTCTGGAAACACCATATATTTT. Encoded protein: CASSLDTSGNTIYF. Full variable domain (rest looked up from reference TRBV5-1 and TRBJ1-3): KAGVTQTPRYLIKTRGQQVTLSCSPISGHRSVSWYQQTPGQGLQFLFEYFSETQRNKGNFPGRFSGRQFSNSRSEMNVSTLELGDSALYLCASSLDTSGNTIYFGEGSWLTVV.

The chain couples TRBV9 to TRBJ2-1, with D tentatively TRBD2 (6 bases). V lost 4 bases to trimming and J lost 2 bases, with 10 bases between them. The germline V gene encodes CDR1 SGDLS and CDR2 YYNGEE. The CDR3 consists of 14 residues. The DNA for the CDR3 is TGTGCCAGCAGCAGCGGGCTCGCCTACAATGAGCAGTTCTTC. It specifies CASSSGLAYNEQFF.

V is TRBV6-5 and J is TRBJ1-1; TRBD1 is a possible D gene (6 bases). Germline V gene lookup returns CDR1 MNHEY and CDR2 SVGAGI. Trimming shortened V by 6 bases and J by 5 bases, and 13 bases separated the two germline ends. CDR3 size: 13 residues. This chain's CDR3 is CASRAGGLTEAFF. CDR3 coding DNA: TGTGCCAGCAGAGCCGGGGGGCTAACTGAAGCTTTCTTT.

This rearrangement joins TRBV5-4 to TRBJ2-2, with a weak D call TRBD2 (6 bases). This CDR3 region has 16 residues. The V end was cut by 4 bases, the J end by 4 bases, with 17 bases between. CDR1 is SGHNT, CDR2 YYREEE, per germline (reference sequence). The CDR3: CASSPGVGVGTGELFF. The CDR3 DNA sequence: TGTGCCAGCAGCCCGGGGGTGGGGGTTGGCACCGGGGAGCTGTTTTTT.

The V call is TRBV2, the J call TRBJ2-3; no firm D call. V lost 10 bases and J lost 2, with 7 bases in between. The CDR3 extends over 11 amino acids. Looked up from germline, CDR1 is SNHLY and CDR2 is FYNNEI. DNA for the CDR3: TGTGCCACCCAGAACACAGATACGCAGTATTTT. Residues: CATQNTDTQYF.

The V and J genes are TRBV6-4 and TRBJ2-1; 9 nucleotides agree with TRBD2. CDR1 and CDR2 (germline): MRHNA, SNTAGT. The V and J ends lost 3 bases and 9 bases, in that order; junction bases with no gene match: 6. The CDR3 is 14 residues long. CDR3 sequence: CASSEAGGNAEQFF. The CDR3 DNA reads TGTGCCAGCAGTGAGGCGGGAGGGAACGCTGAGCAGTTCTTC.

This clone has a single count. The chain recombines TRBV10-3 with TRBJ2-7; 8 bases are a match to TRBD1. Germline CDR1 reads ENHRY; CDR2 reads SYGVKD. J lost 4 bases, V lost 2 bases, and 16 bases had no gene match. The CDR3 is made up of 18 amino acids. CDR3: CAISERQGSGVGNYEQYF. The CDR3, as DNA: TGTGCCATCAGTGAGAGACAGGGGTCAGGTGTGGGGAATTACGAGCAGTACTTC.

The V and J genes are TRBV5-4 and TRBJ2-5, with TRBD2 matching 16 bases. The CDR3 runs to 16 residues. Germline V gives CDR1 SGHNT, CDR2 YYREEE (reference sequence). With 5 bases clipped from V and 5 bases from J, the junction kept 6 bases outside the gene matches. CDR3: CASSSGTSGRAETQYF. The CDR3 bases are TGTGCCAGCAGTTCTGGGACTAGCGGGAGGGCGGAGACCCAGTACTTC.

This clone was counted only a few times. V usage is TRBV6-5 and J usage is TRBJ2-7; 16 bases are shared with TRBD2. The junction had 4 bases not matched to a gene; V was cut back by 4 bases and J by 4 bases. Germline assignment: CDR1 MNHEY and CDR2 SVGAGI. The CDR3 loop spans 16 amino acids. The CDR3, as DNA: TGTGCCAGCAGTTCGGGACTAGCGGGAGGGCGTTACGAGCAGTACTTC. Residues: CASSSGLAGGRYEQYF.

The chain combines TRBV5-1 with TRBJ2-2; 14 bases agree with TRBD2. The germline CDR1 and CDR2 sequences are SGHRS and YFSETQ. The CDR3 runs 16 residues. The V gene end was trimmed by 3 bases and the J gene end by 4 bases; junction bases not matched to a gene: 2. CDR3 bases: TGCGCCAGCAGCTCGGGACTAGCGGGAGTCACCGGGGAGCTGTTTTTT. It specifies CASSSGLAGVTGELFF.